This TCR beta chain was identified in a study of blood T cell repertoires in COVID-19. Study-level information: COVID-19 samples from acute and convalescent phases originated in the United States, Italy and Spain. In each case, the material was cDNA or gDNA derived from T cells, B-cell-depleted T cells, or PBMCs.

The CDR3 consists of 13 residues. The germline V and J ends were trimmed by 5 bases and 2 bases, with 9 bases remaining between them. The study recruited people aged roughly 18 to 100 years across some 23 US areas. Participants' reported clinical history set cohort assignment. Clones were read by immunoSEQ multiplex PCR, and TCRdb kept only the in-frame ones, dropping some. The data show approximately 470,000 clones, with about 85% seen just once and around 0.64% held by the top ten. This TCR came from a woman between 18 and 30 years old who had recovered from COVID-19. The sample comprised PBMCs or T cells enriched from blood (not recorded which). This chain joins TRBV12-3 or TRBV12-4 and TRBJ1-1; perhaps TRBD1 as D (6 bases). CDR3 sequence reads: CASSGQLNTEAFF. As DNA, the CDR3 is TGTGCCAGCAGTGGACAGCTCAACACTGAAGCTTTCTTT.